Here is one TCR beta chain with its context. Its specificity is unknown. This entry is derived from a study of blood T cells in healthy people across ages. Study outcomes and limitations: More naive CD4+ cells and higher diversity marked long-lived donors relative to aged donors. Those diversity estimates obtained from one million T cells were thought to be underestimates.

Combining a sample-barcoded 5' primer with a J-beta primer mix, a second PCR ran for about 6 to 12 cycles. TCRdb itself ran the 5' RACE reads through MiXCR, one entry per CDR3 protein. The table shows about 1.4 million distinct CDR3 sequences, with approximately 59% occurring only once. This TCR came from a man younger than 35 in good health. Sequenced sample: blood.

The CDR3: CASGSRTAAADTQYF. In nucleotides, the CDR3 is TGTGCCAGCGGGAGCAGGACGGCGGCAGCAGATACGCAGTATTTT. The chain couples TRBV2 to TRBJ2-3; possibly TRBD2 for D (5 bases). CDR1 is SNHLY and CDR2 is FYNNEI in the germline V gene. CDR3 length: 15 amino acids. V was clipped by 8 bases and J by 4 bases, with 19 bases between them.